Listed here is a single T cell receptor beta chain. The sample comes from a study of CD8+ T cells in alopecia areata. Treatment given: oral pan-JAK inhibitor, 5-10 mg twice daily. Isolated RNA was reverse transcribed into cDNA used as the sequencing template. TCRdb's copy holds only in-frame clones and misses some; the assay was immunoSEQ multiplex PCR. The repertoire includes 170,000 or so clones, roughly 61% of them detected once, and about 12% sits in the top ten. After removal of 0 bases from V and 0 bases from J, the junction contained 4 bases not matched to a gene. The germline V gene has CDR1 LNHNV and CDR2 YYDKDF (reference sequence). CDR3 length: 17 residues.

Material: CD8+ T cells sorted from blood, obtained at week 24, from a patient treated with tofacitinib. This chain uses TRBV15 with TRBJ2-7, with 11 nucleotides matching TRBD2. The receptor was isolated from a human donor with alopecia areata. CDR3 DNA: TGTGCCACCAGCAGAGATTGGACTAGCGGGCCCTCCTACGAGCAGTACTTC. Translating gives CATSRDWTSGPSYEQYF.